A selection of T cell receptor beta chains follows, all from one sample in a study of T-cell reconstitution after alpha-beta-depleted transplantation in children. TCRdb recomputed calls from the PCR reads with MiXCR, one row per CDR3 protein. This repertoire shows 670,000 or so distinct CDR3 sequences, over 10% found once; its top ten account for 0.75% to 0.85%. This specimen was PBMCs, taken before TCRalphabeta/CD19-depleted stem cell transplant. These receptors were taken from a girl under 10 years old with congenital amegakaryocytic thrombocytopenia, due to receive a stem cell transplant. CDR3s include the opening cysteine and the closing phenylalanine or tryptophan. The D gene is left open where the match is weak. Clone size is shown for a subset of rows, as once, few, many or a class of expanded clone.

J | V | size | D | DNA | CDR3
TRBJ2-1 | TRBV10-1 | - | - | TGCGCCAGCAGTGAACTTGACAATGAGCAGTTCTTC | CASSELDNEQFF
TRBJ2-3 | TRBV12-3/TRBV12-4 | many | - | TGTGCCAGCAGCTCGTCTACGAACACAGATACGCAGTATTTT | CASSSSTNTDTQYF
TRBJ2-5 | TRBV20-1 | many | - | TGCAGTGCTAGAGAACTACCATCGATCGGTCGGACCCAGTACTTC | CSARELPSIGRTQYF
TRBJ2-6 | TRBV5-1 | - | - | TGCGCCACTGACCCTGGATATCTAGGCGGGGCCAACGTCCTGACTTTC | CATDPGYLGGANVLTF
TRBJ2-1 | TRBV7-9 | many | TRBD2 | TGTGCCAGCAGCTTCTCCGGGACTAGCGGTTACAATGAGCAGTTCTTC | CASSFSGTSGYNEQFF
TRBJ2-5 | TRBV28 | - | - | TGTGCCAGCAGTCTCTCGACGGGGAGGTACCAAGAGACCCAGTACTTC | CASSLSTGRYQETQYF
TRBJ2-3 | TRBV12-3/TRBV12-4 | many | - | TGTGCCAGCAATTTCGGCAATACGCAGTATTTT | CASNFGNTQYF
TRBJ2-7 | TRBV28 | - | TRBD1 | TGTGCCAGCAGTCCAGACAGGGGGTACTCCTACGAGCAGTACTTC | CASSPDRGYSYEQYF
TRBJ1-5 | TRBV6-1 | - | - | TGTGCCAGCCGAAGAGCCACGTTTCAGCCCCAGCATTTT | CASRRATFQPQHF
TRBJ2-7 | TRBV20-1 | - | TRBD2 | TGCAGTGCTAGAACTAGCGGGGTTACCTACGAGCAGTACTTC | CSARTSGVTYEQYF
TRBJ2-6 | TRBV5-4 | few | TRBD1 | TGTGCCAGCAGCATAACCCGGGACAGGGCCTCTTCTGGGGCCAACGTCCTGACTTTC | CASSITRDRASSGANVLTF
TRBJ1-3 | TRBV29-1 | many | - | TGCAGCGGCAGCAGGGACACCTCTGGAAACACCATATATTTT | CSGSRDTSGNTIYF
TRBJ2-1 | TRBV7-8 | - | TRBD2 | TGTGCCAGCAGCTTAAAGGGACTAGCGGGAGCTCTCCGCAATGAGCAGTTCTTC | CASSLKGLAGALRNEQFF
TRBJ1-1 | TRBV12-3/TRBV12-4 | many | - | TGTGCCAGCAGTTCCGATTACACTGAAGCTTTCTTT | CASSSDYTEAFF
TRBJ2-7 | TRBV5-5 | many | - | TGTGCCAGCAGCTTTTTCCGGGAGATCGAGCAGTACTTC | CASSFFREIEQYF
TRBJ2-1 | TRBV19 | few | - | TGTGCCAGTATGGGGGGGCTAGCGGCGTACAATGAGCAGTTCTTC | CASMGGLAAYNEQFF
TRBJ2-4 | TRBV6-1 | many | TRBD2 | TGTGCCAGCAGTCAGCCTAGCGGGAGAAACATTCAGTACTTC | CASSQPSGRNIQYF
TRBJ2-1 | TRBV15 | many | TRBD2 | TGTGCCACCAGCAGAGATGGGGGGGCCTACAATGAGCAGTTCTTC | CATSRDGGAYNEQFF
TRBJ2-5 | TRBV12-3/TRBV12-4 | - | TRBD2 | TGTGCCAGCAAGCCGGGACTAGCGGCCCAAGAGACCCAGTACTTC | CASKPGLAAQETQYF
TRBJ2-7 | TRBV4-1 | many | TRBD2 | TGCGCCAGCAGCCAAGATCAACTCAAGCGGGAGGTAATGTACGAGCAGTACTTC | CASSQDQLKREVMYEQYF
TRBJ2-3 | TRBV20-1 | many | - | TGCAGTGCCCAGACTGTCACAGATACGCAGTATTTT | CSAQTVTDTQYF
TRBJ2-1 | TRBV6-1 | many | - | TGTGCCAGCCACCAGCGTCGGGGACTGAGTGTCAATGAGCAGTTCTTC | CASHQRRGLSVNEQFF
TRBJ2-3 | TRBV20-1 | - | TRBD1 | TGCAGTGCTAGACGGGACAGGCTGGGTACAGATACGCAGTATTTT | CSARRDRLGTDTQYF
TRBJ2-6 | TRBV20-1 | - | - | TGCAGTGCAATAGCCCTCTCTGGGGCCAACGTCCTGACTTTC | CSAIALSGANVLTF
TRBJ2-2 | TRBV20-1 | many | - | TGCAGTGCCGTGGACTCAAACACCGGGGAGCTGTTTTTT | CSAVDSNTGELFF
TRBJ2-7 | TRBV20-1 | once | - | TGCAGTGCTAGAGACTCAGATTACGAGCAGCACTTC | CSARDSDYEQHF
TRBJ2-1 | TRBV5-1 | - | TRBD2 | TGCGCCAGCAGCTTAACGAGGGAGGGCCTCTATGAGCAGTTCTTC | CASSLTREGLYEQFF